These 3 T cell receptor beta chains were sequenced from one sample in a study of T cell clonality in common variable immunodeficiency. The data were produced by immunoSEQ multiplex PCR, yet TCRdb's version contains in-frame clones alone and is incomplete. This sample comprises 30,000 to 40,000 clones, none seen once only. Specimen: peripheral blood mononuclear cells. These receptors came from a person aged 18 to 75 in good health.

This clone has at least ten counts. The CDR3 extends 3 residues past the end of the read, so its final part is completed from the germline J gene. This chain joins TRBV4-1 and TRBJ2-5; the D call may be TRBD1 or TRBD2 (5 bases each). Trimming pared 6 bases from V and 3 bases from J, leaving 17 bases between. The CDR3 runs 15 residues. The germline gives CDR1 MGHRA, CDR2 YSYEKL. The DNA read from the CDR3 is TGCGCCAGCAGTCCAGGGAGTTCAGGCAAAGAGACC. Residues: CASSPGSSGKET. The complete CDR3 protein is CASSPGSSGKETQYF.

This clone occurred many times. The read stops 3 residues short of the end of the CDR3; the missing end is completed from the germline J gene. V and J are TRBV2 and TRBJ2-5, with D tentatively TRBD2 (5 bases). Germline V gives CDR1 SNHLY, CDR2 FYNNEI. Trimming took 11 bases from V and 0 from J, leaving 10 bases between them. The CDR3 sequence is 12 residues long. The CDR3: CAGGRDQETQYF. The part of the CDR3 DNA that was read is TGTGCCGGTGGGCGGGACCAAGAGACC. Variable domain in full (rest from reference TRBV2 and TRBJ2-5): EPEVTQTPSHQVTQMGQEVILRCVPISNHLYFYWYRQILGQKVEFLVSFYNNEISEKSEIFDDQFSVERPDGSNFTLKIRSTKLEDSAMYFCAGGRDQETQYFGPGTRLLVL.

This clone has only a few counts. The CDR3 end lies 3 residues beyond the end of the read and is filled in from the germline J gene. The chain links TRBV7-2 to TRBJ1-2; unclear D gene. There are 13 residues in the CDR3. Germline CDR1 and CDR2: SGHTA and FQGNSA. The part of the CDR3 DNA that was read is TGTGCCAGCAGCTTGAGGGTCACAGATACC. This translates into CASSLRVTDT. The CDR3 in its entirety is CASSLRVTDTYTF.